What follows are 27 T cell receptor beta chains derived from one specimen sequenced in a study of CXCR3-negative and CXCR3-positive naive CD8 T cells. UMI-labeled 5' RACE yielded the TRB cDNA libraries. With the 5' RACE reads reprocessed, TCRdb shows one record per CDR3 protein and no DNA. Listed are over 95,000 distinct CDR3 sequences; around 0.36% falls within the top ten. Their target antigens are unknown. Study results and limitations: More hydrophobic TRB CDR3s were found in CXCR3-positive naive cells than in CXCR3-negative naive cells.

What was sequenced was naive CXCR3+ CD8+ T cells from blood. Stated subset: CD45RO-CCR7+CD27+CD95- naive CD8+ T cells expressing CXCR3 (TNR3+). Receptor source: a human donor in good health. Some clones in this sample may be carry-over from other donors' samples.

The V call is TRBV15, the J call TRBJ2-5; with no DNA, the TCRdb D assignment of TRBD1 cannot be verified. CDR1 and CDR2 from the germline V gene are LNHNV and YYDKDF (reference sequence). The length of the CDR3 is 16 residues. The CDR3 loop is CATSRDRDRAQETQYF.

This chain connects TRBV7-9 to TRBJ2-2; TCRdb's D gene call, TRBD2, goes unchecked for lack of DNA. The germline V gene encodes CDR1 SEHNR and CDR2 FQNEAQ (reference sequence). The CDR3 is 21 residues long. The CDR3 spells CASSLVLILAGAVTDTGELFF.

The chain recombines TRBV29-1 with TRBJ2-7; no DNA is available, so the TRBD1 call from TCRdb remains unchecked. Germline CDR1 SQVTM, CDR2 ANQGSEA. This CDR3 contains 15 residues. CDR3 sequence reads: CSVEDLTGGTYEQYF.

The chain is built from TRBV28 and TRBJ2-3; the D gene TCRdb calls, TRBD1, cannot be checked with no DNA. The CDR3 has 15 amino acids. Germline assignment: CDR1 MDHEN and CDR2 SYDVKM. The CDR3 reads CASSLRGFRADTQYF.

The V gene is TRBV7-6, the J gene TRBJ2-1. This CDR3 spans 14 amino acids. Germline values: CDR1 SGHVS, CDR2 FNYEAQ. The chain's CDR3 is CASSLALVYNEQFF.

The chain couples TRBV19 to TRBJ2-1; no DNA is available, so the TRBD1 call from TCRdb remains unchecked. Germline CDR1 is LNHDA and CDR2 is SQIVND (reference sequence). CDR3 size: 14 residues. Here the CDR3 reads CASSIGGQFNEQFF.

The chain recombines TRBV7-8 with TRBJ2-1; TCRdb names TRBD1, which stays unverified in the absence of DNA. Germline V gene sequence: CDR1 SGHVS, CDR2 FQNEAQ. This CDR3 spans 17 amino acids. CDR3: CASSPALRDRANNEQFF.

V is TRBV20-1 and J is TRBJ2-7; TCRdb returns TRBD2, unconfirmable since there is no DNA. CDR1 DFQATT and CDR2 SNEGSKA come from the germline V gene (reference sequence). The CDR3 sequence is 14 residues long. The CDR3 sequence is CSARDLAGGYEQYF.

This chain's CDR3 is CASSVDGTGRGETQYF. The chain has TRBV9 and TRBJ2-5; TCRdb indicates TRBD1, and absent DNA this call remains unverified. This CDR3 contains 16 residues. The germline V gene has CDR1 SGDLS and CDR2 YYNGEE.

V is TRBV29-1 and J is TRBJ2-6; TCRdb outputs TRBD2, but without DNA this stays unchecked. CDR1 and CDR2 (germline): SQVTM, ANQGSEA. The length of the CDR3 is 16 residues. The CDR3 protein is CSVAGEGGFLGNVLTF.

The chain links TRBV28 to TRBJ2-1; TCRdb lists TRBD1, though no DNA is available to test this call. The CDR3 runs to 15 residues. The germline gives CDR1 MDHEN, CDR2 SYDVKM. CDR3 region: CASSARTGGENEQFF.

The V call is TRBV28, the J call TRBJ2-7; TCRdb selects TRBD1, and the lack of DNA leaves this call unchecked. The CDR3 consists of 15 residues. CDR1 and CDR2 from the germline V gene are MDHEN and SYDVKM. CDR3 in amino acids: CASKKQGKQFYEQYF.

V and J are TRBV5-1 and TRBJ2-5. The CDR3 loop spans 15 amino acids. Germline loops: CDR1 SGHRS, CDR2 YFSETQ. CDR3 sequence: CASSLANGYQETQYF.

The gene calls are TRBV28 and TRBJ2-5; TCRdb returns TRBD2, unconfirmable since there is no DNA. The CDR3 runs to 17 residues. The germline CDR1 and CDR2 sequences are MDHEN and SYDVKM. CDR3 loop: CASSSLPGLAGVETQYF.

The V gene is TRBV19, the J gene TRBJ2-1; TCRdb names TRBD1, which stays unverified in the absence of DNA. The CDR3 consists of 15 residues. The germline gives CDR1 LNHDA, CDR2 SQIVND (reference sequence). The CDR3 region is CASSNYQTGDNEQFF.

The chain couples TRBV28 to TRBJ2-1; the TRBD2 assignment by TCRdb is unverifiable without DNA. The CDR3 extends over 17 amino acids. The germline CDR1 and CDR2 sequences are MDHEN and SYDVKM. CDR3 loop: CASSSPRLAGGNNEQFF.

The V gene is TRBV7-9, the J gene TRBJ2-1; TCRdb reports TRBD2, a call that lacks DNA to check it against. The CDR3 is 16 residues long. Germline assignment: CDR1 SEHNR and CDR2 FQNEAQ (reference sequence). The CDR3 loop reads CASSAKLAGVPNEQFF.

This chain uses TRBV5-1 with TRBJ2-7; TCRdb lists TRBD1, though no DNA is available to test this call. The CDR3 runs 14 residues. Germline CDR1 is SGHRS and CDR2 is YFSETQ. The CDR3 loop is CASSSGQSSYEQYF.

The J gene is TRBJ2-5, the V gene TRBV7-8; no DNA is available, so the TRBD2 call from TCRdb remains unchecked. Germline V gene sequence: CDR1 SGHVS, CDR2 FQNEAQ. The CDR3 totals 15 residues. The CDR3 loop is CASSSLAGAGETQYF.

V and J are TRBV4-2 and TRBJ2-2. There are 15 residues in the CDR3. The germline gives CDR1 LGHNA, CDR2 YNFKEQ. The CDR3 region is CASSQVASDTGELFF.

The chain links TRBV2 to TRBJ2-2. CDR1 is SNHLY, CDR2 FYNNEI, per germline. This CDR3 has 12 residues. CDR3 residues: CASRVTTGELFF.

The chain links TRBV4-1 to TRBJ2-7. Germline CDR1 and CDR2: MGHRA and YSYEKL. This CDR3 has 13 residues. This CDR3 reads CASSQALNYEQYF.

The rearrangement uses TRBV10-3 and TRBJ2-2; as DNA is missing, the TRBD1 call by TCRdb cannot be tested. This CDR3 spans 16 amino acids. Germline lookup yields CDR1 ENHRY and CDR2 SYGVKD. CDR3 in amino acids: CAISAGPGENTGELFF.

The V call is TRBV4-1, the J call TRBJ1-6; TCRdb picks TRBD1, but there is no DNA to check that call. Germline loops: CDR1 MGHRA, CDR2 YSYEKL. The CDR3 covers 14 residues. The CDR3 here is CASSSPGDNSPLHF.

The V and J genes are TRBV15 and TRBJ2-1; the D call from TCRdb, TRBD1, cannot be confirmed without DNA. Germline CDR1 is LNHNV and CDR2 is YYDKDF (reference sequence). This CDR3 region has 17 residues. The CDR3 reads CATSRDRGGSKYNEQFF.

The CDR3 protein is CASSPTMGPTLIKQFF. The V gene is TRBV9, the J gene TRBJ2-1; TCRdb outputs TRBD1, but without DNA this stays unchecked. This CDR3 region has 16 residues. CDR1 and CDR2 (germline): SGDLS, YYNGEE.

The V and J genes are TRBV6-6 and TRBJ1-6; lacking DNA, the TRBD1 call made by TCRdb goes unchecked. CDR1 and CDR2 (germline): MNHNY, SVGAGI (reference sequence). CDR3 size: 13 residues. The CDR3 sequence: CASSPGGHSPLHF.